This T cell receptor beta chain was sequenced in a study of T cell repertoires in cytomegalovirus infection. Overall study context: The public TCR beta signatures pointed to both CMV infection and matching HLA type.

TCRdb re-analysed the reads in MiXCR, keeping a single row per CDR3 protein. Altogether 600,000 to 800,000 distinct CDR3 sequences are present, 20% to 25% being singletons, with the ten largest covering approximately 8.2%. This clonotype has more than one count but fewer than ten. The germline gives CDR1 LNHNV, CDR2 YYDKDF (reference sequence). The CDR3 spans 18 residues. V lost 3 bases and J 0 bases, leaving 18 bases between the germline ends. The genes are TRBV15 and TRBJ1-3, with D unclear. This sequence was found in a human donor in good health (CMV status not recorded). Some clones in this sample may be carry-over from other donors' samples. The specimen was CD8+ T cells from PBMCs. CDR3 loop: CATSRDRRSNPSGNTIYF. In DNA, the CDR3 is TGTGCCACCAGCAGGGACCGGCGCTCAAACCCCTCTGGAAACACCATATATTTT.